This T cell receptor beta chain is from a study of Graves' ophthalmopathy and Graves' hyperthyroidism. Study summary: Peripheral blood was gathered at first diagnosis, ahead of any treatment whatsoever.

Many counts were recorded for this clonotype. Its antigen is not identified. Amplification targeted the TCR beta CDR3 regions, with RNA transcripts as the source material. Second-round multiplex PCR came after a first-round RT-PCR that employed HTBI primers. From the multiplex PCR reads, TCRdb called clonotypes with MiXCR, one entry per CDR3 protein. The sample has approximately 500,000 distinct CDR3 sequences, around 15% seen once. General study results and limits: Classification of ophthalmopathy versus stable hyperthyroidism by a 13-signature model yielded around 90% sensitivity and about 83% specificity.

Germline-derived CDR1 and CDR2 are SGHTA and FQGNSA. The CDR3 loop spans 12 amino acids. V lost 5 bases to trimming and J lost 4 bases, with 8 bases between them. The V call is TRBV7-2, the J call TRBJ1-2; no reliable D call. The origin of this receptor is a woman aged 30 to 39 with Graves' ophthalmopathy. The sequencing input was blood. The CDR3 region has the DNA TGTGCCAGCAGCCCCATATCCTATGGCTACACCTTC. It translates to CASSPISYGYTF.